This T cell receptor beta chain stems from a study of CD8 T cells in ankylosing spondylitis. V was pared by 4 bases and J by 9 bases, with 10 bases between. The CDR3 length is 12 residues. Germline-derived CDR1 and CDR2 are SGHAT and FQNNGV. TCRdb called the 5' RACE reads again in MiXCR, with one record for every CDR3 protein. Of just over 350,000 distinct CDR3 sequences in the sample, 20% were seen once. This clonotype was picked up many times. Input material: blood, either unsorted or a sorted T cell fraction (not recorded which). The clonotype originates from a male donor with ankylosing spondylitis or in good health (not recorded which). The chain recombines TRBV11-2 with TRBJ2-1; D uncertain. The CDR3 DNA reads as TGTGCCAGCAGCTCGGTGTGGACTGAGCAGTTCTTC. Translation: CASSSVWTEQFF.